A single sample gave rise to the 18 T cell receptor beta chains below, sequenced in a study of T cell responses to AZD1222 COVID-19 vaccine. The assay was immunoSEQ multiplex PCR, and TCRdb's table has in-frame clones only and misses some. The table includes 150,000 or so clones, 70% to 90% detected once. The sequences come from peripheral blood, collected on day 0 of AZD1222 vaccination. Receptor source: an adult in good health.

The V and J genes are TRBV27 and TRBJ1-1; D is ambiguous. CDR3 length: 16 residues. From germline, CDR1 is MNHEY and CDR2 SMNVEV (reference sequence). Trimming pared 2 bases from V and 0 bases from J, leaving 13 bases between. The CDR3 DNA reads TGTGCCAGCAGTTTAACTCCAAACAACTTGAACACTGAAGCTTTCTTT. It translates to CASSLTPNNLNTEAFF.

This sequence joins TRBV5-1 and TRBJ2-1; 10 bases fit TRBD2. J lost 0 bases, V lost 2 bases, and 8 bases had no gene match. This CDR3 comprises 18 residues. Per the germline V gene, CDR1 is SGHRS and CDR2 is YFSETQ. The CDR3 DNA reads TGCGCCAGCAGCTTACAGACTAGCGGGCCCGGCTCCTACAATGAGCAGTTCTTC. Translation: CASSLQTSGPGSYNEQFF. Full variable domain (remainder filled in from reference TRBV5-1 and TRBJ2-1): KAGVTQTPRYLIKTRGQQVTLSCSPISGHRSVSWYQQTPGQGLQFLFEYFSETQRNKGNFPGRFSGRQFSNSRSEMNVSTLELGDSALYLCASSLQTSGPGSYNEQFFGPGTRLTVL.

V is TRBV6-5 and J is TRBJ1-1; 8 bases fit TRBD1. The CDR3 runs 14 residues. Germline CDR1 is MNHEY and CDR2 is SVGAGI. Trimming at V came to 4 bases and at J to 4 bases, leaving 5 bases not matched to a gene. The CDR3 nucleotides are TGTGCCAGCAGTTGGACAGGGCCGGGCACTGAAGCTTTCTTT. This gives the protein CASSWTGPGTEAFF.

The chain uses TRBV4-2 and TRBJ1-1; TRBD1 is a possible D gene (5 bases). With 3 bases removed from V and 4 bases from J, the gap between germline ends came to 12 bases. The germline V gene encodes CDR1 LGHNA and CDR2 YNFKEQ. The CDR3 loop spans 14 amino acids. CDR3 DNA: TGTGCCAGCAGCCAGGAGGAAGGGGTCACTGAAGCTTTCTTT. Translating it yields CASSQEEGVTEAFF.

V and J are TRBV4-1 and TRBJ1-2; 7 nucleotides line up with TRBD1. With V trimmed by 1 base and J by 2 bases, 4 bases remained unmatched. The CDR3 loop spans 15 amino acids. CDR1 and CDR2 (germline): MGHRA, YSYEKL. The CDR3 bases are TGCGCCAGCAGCCAAGGACAGGGAGGAAACTATGGCTACACCTTC. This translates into CASSQGQGGNYGYTF.

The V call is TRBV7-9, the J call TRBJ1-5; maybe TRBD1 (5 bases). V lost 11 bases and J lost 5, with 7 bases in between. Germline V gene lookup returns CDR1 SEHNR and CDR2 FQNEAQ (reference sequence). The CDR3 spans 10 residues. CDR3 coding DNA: TGTGCCGTGGGGGATCAGCCCCAGCATTTT. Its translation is CAVGDQPQHF.

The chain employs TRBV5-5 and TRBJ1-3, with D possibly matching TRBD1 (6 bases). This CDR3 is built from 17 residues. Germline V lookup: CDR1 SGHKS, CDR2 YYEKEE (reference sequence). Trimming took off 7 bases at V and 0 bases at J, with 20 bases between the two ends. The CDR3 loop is CASVLGAGEYSGNTIYF. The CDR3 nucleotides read TGTGCCAGCGTGCTTGGGGCAGGGGAGTACTCTGGAAACACCATATATTTT.

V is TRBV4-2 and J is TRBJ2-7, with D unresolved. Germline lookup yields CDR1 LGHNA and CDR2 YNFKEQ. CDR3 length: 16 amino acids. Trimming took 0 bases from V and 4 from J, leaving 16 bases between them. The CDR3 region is CASSQDWSAAAYEQYF. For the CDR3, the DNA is TGTGCCAGCAGCCAAGATTGGAGTGCCGCAGCATACGAGCAGTACTTC.

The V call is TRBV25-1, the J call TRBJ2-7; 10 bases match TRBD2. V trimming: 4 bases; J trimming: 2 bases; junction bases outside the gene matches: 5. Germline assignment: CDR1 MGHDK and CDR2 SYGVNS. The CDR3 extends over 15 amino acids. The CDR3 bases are TGTGCCAGCAGTGTTTTTAGCGGGGGGACCTACGAGCAGTACTTC. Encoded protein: CASSVFSGGTYEQYF.

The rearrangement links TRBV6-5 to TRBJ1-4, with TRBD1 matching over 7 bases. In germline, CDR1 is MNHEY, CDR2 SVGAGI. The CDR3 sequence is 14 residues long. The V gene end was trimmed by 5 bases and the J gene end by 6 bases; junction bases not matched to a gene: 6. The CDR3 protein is CASSHRGGDEKLFF. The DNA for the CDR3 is TGTGCCAGCAGTCACAGGGGAGGAGATGAAAAACTGTTTTTT.

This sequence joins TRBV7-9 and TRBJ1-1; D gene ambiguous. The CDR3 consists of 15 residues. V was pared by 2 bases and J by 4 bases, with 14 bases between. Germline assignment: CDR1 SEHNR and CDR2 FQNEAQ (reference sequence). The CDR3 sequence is CASSLNTGMSTEAFF. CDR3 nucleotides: TGTGCCAGCAGCTTAAATACGGGAATGAGCACTGAAGCTTTCTTT. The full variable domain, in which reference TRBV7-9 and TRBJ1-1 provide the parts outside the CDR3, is DTGVSQNPRHKITKRGQNVTFRCDPISEHNRLYWYRQTLGQGPEFLTYFQNEAQLEKSRLLSDRFSAERPKGSFSTLEIQRTEQGDSAMYLCASSLNTGMSTEAFFGQGTRLTVV.

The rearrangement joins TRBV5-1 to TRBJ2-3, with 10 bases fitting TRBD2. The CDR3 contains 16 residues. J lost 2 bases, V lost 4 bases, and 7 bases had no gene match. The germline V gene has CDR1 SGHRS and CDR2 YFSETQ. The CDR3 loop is CASSPQREGFTDTQYF. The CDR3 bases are TGCGCCAGCAGCCCACAGCGGGAGGGGTTCACAGATACGCAGTATTTT.

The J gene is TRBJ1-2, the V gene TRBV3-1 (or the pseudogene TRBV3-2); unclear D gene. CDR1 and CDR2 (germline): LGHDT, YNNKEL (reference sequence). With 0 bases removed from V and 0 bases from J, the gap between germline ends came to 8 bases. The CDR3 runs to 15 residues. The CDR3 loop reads CASSQDMTTNYGYTF. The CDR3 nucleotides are TGTGCCAGCAGCCAAGATATGACCACTAACTATGGCTACACCTTC.

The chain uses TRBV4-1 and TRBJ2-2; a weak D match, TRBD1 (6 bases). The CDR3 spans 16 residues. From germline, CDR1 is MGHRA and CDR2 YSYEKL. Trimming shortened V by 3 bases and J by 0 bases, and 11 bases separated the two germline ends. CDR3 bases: TGCGCCAGCAGCCAGCAGGGACACCCGAACACCGGGGAGCTGTTTTTT. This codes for CASSQQGHPNTGELFF.

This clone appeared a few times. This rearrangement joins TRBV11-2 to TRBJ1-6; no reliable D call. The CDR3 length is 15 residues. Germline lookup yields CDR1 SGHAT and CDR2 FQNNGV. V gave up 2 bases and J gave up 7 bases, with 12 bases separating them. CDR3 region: CASSLRRDGNSPLHF. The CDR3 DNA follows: TGTGCCAGCAGCTTAAGGAGGGATGGGAATTCACCCCTCCACTTT.

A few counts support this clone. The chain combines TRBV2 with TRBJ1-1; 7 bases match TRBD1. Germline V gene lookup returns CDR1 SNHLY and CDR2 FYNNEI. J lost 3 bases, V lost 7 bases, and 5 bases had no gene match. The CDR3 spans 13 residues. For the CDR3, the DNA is TGTGCCAGCACCTTACAGGGGTACACTGAAGCTTTCTTT. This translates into CASTLQGYTEAFF. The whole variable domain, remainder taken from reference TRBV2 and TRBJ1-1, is EPEVTQTPSHQVTQMGQEVILRCVPISNHLYFYWYRQILGQKVEFLVSFYNNEISEKSEIFDDQFSVERPDGSNFTLKIRSTKLEDSAMYFCASTLQGYTEAFFGQGTRLTVV.

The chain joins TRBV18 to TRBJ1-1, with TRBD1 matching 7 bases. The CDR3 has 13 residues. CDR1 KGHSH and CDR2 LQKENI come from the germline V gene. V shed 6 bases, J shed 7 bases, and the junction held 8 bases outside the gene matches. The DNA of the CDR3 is TGTGCCAGCTCCCAGGGGGGGGGCGTTGAAGCTTTCTTT. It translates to CASSQGGGVEAFF.

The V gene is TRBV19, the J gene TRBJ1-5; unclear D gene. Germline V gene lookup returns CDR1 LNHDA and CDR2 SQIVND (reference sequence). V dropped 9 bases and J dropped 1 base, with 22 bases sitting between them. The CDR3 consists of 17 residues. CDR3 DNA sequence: TGTGCCAGGGGCTTAAGGGCCTCTGGAGTCAGCAATCAGCCCCAGCATTTT. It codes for CARGLRASGVSNQPQHF.